These T cell receptor beta chains were read from a single sample in a study of T cells in Graves' hyperthyroidism and ophthalmopathy. MiXCR, applied by TCRdb to the multiplex PCR reads, yields one record per CDR3 protein. The repertoire includes almost 600,000 distinct CDR3 sequences, 11% to 15% of them detected once, and 4.5% to 6% sits in the top ten. Material: blood. The source of these receptors is a woman between 25 and 40 years old with Graves' hyperthyroidism that later progressed to Graves' ophthalmopathy. The CDR3 runs from the conserved cysteine through the conserved F or W. The D gene is left open where the match is weak. Clone size is stated in some rows and not others, as once, few, many or a class when expanded.

v_gene	abundance	len	j_gene	d_gene	CDR3aa	CDR3nt
TRBV30	many	14	TRBJ2-1	-	CAWSAGTQRNEQFF	TGTGCCTGGTCAGCCGGGACACAAAGAAATGAGCAGTTCTTC
TRBV29-1	many	15	TRBJ2-3	TRBD2	CSVGTLAASTDTQYF	TGCAGCGTAGGGACACTAGCGGCTAGCACAGATACGCAGTATTTT
TRBV3-1	-	15	TRBJ1-2	-	CASSQGDTGGYGYTF	TGTGCCAGCAGCCAAGGAGACACAGGAGGATATGGCTACACCTTC
TRBV18	many	15	TRBJ2-7	-	CASSPPGSVAWEQYF	TGTGCCAGCTCACCACCGGGTAGTGTGGCGTGGGAGCAGTACTTC
TRBV7-9	many	15	TRBJ1-4	TRBD1	CASSIHRGLDEKLFF	TGTGCCAGCAGCATACACAGGGGGCTGGATGAAAAACTGTTTTTT
TRBV6-2/TRBV6-3	-	11	TRBJ2-5	-	CASSYLGAKYF	TGTGCCAGCAGTTATCTAGGGGCCAAGTACTTC
TRBV19	-	15	TRBJ2-3	TRBD2	CATRGLAENTDTQYF	TGTGCCACCCGGGGACTAGCGGAAAACACAGATACGCAGTATTTT
TRBV19	-	14	TRBJ1-2	-	CASSAVGVLYGYTF	TGTGCCAGTAGTGCTGTGGGGGTCTTGTATGGCTACACCTTC
TRBV4-3	few	17	TRBJ1-1	-	CASSQEGRAALNTEAFF	TGCGCCAGCAGCCAAGAAGGTAGGGCTGCCTTGAACACTGAAGCTTTCTTT
TRBV18	many	14	TRBJ2-5	-	CASSPPGYQETQYF	TGTGCCAGCTCACCACCGGGGTACCAAGAGACCCAGTACTTC
TRBV7-7	many	14	TRBJ2-5	-	CASSPAGRQETQYF	TGTGCTAGCAGCCCAGCCGGACGGCAAGAAACCCAGTACTTC
TRBV19	-	13	TRBJ1-5	TRBD1	CAISQDRERPQHF	TGTGCCATATCCCAGGACAGGGAGAGGCCCCAGCATTTT
TRBV19	-	13	TRBJ2-7	-	CASRAEGSYEQYF	TGTGCCAGTAGGGCGGAGGGCTCCTACGAGCAGTACTTC
TRBV28	many	12	TRBJ1-6	-	CASSFEGSPLHF	TGTGCCAGCAGTTTTGAGGGTTCACCCCTCCACTTT
TRBV12-3/TRBV12-4	many	15	TRBJ1-2	-	CASSWGRGGNYGYTF	TGTGCCAGCAGCTGGGGAAGGGGGGGAAACTATGGCTACACCTTC
TRBV7-9	-	14	TRBJ1-4	-	CASEGQVPNEKLFF	TGTGCCAGCGAGGGGCAGGTACCTAATGAAAAACTGTTTTTT
TRBV6-1	many	13	TRBJ1-1	-	CASSDPGDTEAFF	TGTGCCAGCAGTGACCCCGGGGATACTGAAGCTTTCTTT
TRBV27	many	14	TRBJ1-2	-	CASRTRDKYYGYTF	TGTGCCAGCAGAACCCGGGACAAATACTATGGCTACACCTTC
TRBV19	-	9	TRBJ1-2	-	CASNRRLAF	TGTGCCAGTAATCGTCGTTTGGCCTTC
TRBV7-8	-	12	TRBJ2-2	-	CATYTGTGELFF	TGTGCCACTTACACAGGCACCGGGGAGCTGTTTTTT
TRBV11-2	many	12	TRBJ2-7	-	CASSITGYEQYF	TGTGCCAGCAGCATAACAGGGTACGAGCAGTACTTC
TRBV6-5	few	16	TRBJ2-7	-	CASSSPLGQGKHEQYF	TGTGCCAGCAGTTCCCCTCTCGGGCAGGGGAAGCACGAGCAGTACTTC
TRBV5-1	many	17	TRBJ2-1	TRBD2	CASSLPTSGLTYNEQFF	TGCGCCAGCAGCTTGCCGACTAGCGGGCTAACCTACAATGAGCAGTTCTTC
TRBV2	many	15	TRBJ1-2	-	CASTGASTVDYGYTF	TGTGCCAGCACCGGGGCCTCGACAGTTGACTATGGCTACACCTTC
TRBV20-1	many	15	TRBJ2-5	TRBD2	CSASRLSSGGETQYF	TGCAGTGCTAGTCGCCTGTCTAGCGGAGGGGAGACCCAGTACTTC
TRBV2	many	22	TRBJ2-3	TRBD1	CASSEASAVLIPGQGLTDTQYF	TGTGCCAGCAGTGAAGCCTCAGCGGTCCTCATCCCGGGACAGGGTTTGACAGATACGCAGTATTTT
TRBV20-1	many	13	TRBJ2-7	TRBD1	CSAGQGIAYEQYF	TGCAGTGCTGGACAGGGGATCGCCTACGAGCAGTACTTC
TRBV6-6	few	15	TRBJ2-3	-	CASSYVAEAGDTQYF	TGTGCCAGCAGTTACGTAGCAGAGGCCGGGGATACGCAGTATTTT
TRBV27	few	14	TRBJ1-1	-	CTSSLSPSNYEAFF	TGTACCAGCAGTTTAAGTCCATCGAATTATGAAGCTTTCTTT
TRBV28	-	13	TRBJ1-2	-	CASRTAKNYGYTF	TGTGCCAGCCGGACGGCGAAAAACTATGGCTACACCTTC
TRBV7-2	many	15	TRBJ2-7	TRBD2	CASSPVTSGRGEQYF	TGTGCCAGCAGCCCCGTGACTAGCGGGAGGGGAGAGCAGTACTTC
TRBV5-1	many	15	TRBJ1-5	-	CASSLEGATNQPQHF	TGCGCCAGCAGCTTGGAAGGGGCTACCAATCAGCCCCAGCATTTT
TRBV6-1	many	15	TRBJ2-5	-	CASTPRPAGSETQYF	TGTGCCAGCACCCCCAGACCCGCGGGTTCGGAGACCCAGTACTTC
TRBV20-1	many	13	TRBJ2-4	-	CSARPLPKNIQYF	TGCAGTGCTAGACCGCTGCCCAAAAACATTCAGTACTTC
TRBV19	few	16	TRBJ2-1	TRBD2	CASSVTSGSYYNEQFF	TGTGCCAGTAGTGTGACTAGCGGGAGTTATTACAATGAGCAGTTCTTC
TRBV19	-	13	TRBJ2-1	-	CASSIGGDNEQFF	TGTGCCAGTAGTATAGGCGGGGACAATGAGCAGTTCTTC
TRBV19	many	15	TRBJ1-1	TRBD1	CASIRTGEMNTEAFF	TGTGCCAGTATTCGGACAGGGGAGATGAACACTGAAGCTTTCTTT
TRBV6-1	-	15	TRBJ2-5	-	CASTRGSGSGETQYF	TGTGCCAGCACGAGAGGTTCAGGGTCGGGAGAGACCCAGTACTTC
TRBV30	-	16	TRBJ2-7	TRBD2	CAWRRFGLADSYEQCF	TGTGCCTGGAGGAGATTCGGACTAGCGGACTCCTACGAGCAGTGCTTC
TRBV6-1	many	16	TRBJ1-5	TRBD1	CASGPGVGGAPQPQHF	TGTGCCAGCGGCCCCGGAGTAGGGGGCGCCCCTCAGCCCCAGCATTTT